This TCR beta chain is drawn from a study of T-cell reconstitution after alpha-beta-depleted transplantation in children. A TCRbeta library incorporating unique molecular identifiers was prepared. Using its own MiXCR run on the PCR reads, TCRdb lists one record per CDR3 protein. The sample lists about 690,000 distinct CDR3 sequences, around 16% seen once, with 0.85% to 1.3% in the top ten. In germline, CDR1 is DFQATT, CDR2 SNEGSKA (reference sequence). The CDR3 length is 12 residues. Unmatched junction bases numbered 2, after V lost 5 bases and J lost 4 bases. This clonotype was seen at least ten times.

The TCR comes from a human donor who donated a stem cell graft to a child with acute myeloid leukemia. Material: PBMCs from the stem cell graft donor, obtained from the stem cell graft. V is TRBV20-1 and J is TRBJ1-1; TRBD1 matches at 9 bases. The CDR3 loop is CSAGGQGTEAFF. The CDR3, as DNA: TGCAGTGCTGGGGGACAGGGCACTGAAGCTTTCTTT.